A single sample is the source of the 3 T cell receptor beta chains below, sequenced in a study of spatial heterogeneity in lung cancer. TCRdb itself ran the 5' RACE reads through MiXCR, one entry per CDR3 protein. The data contain tens of thousands of distinct CDR3 sequences, approximately 12% of them seen just once; the ten biggest clones take up more than 40%. The time point is: sample taken at primary tumor resection. The material sequenced was PBMCs, taken at surgery. The receptors shown here come from a male donor with early-stage non-small cell lung cancer.

The J gene is TRBJ2-2, the V gene TRBV7-2; unclear D gene. This CDR3 is built from 13 residues. V gave up 5 bases and J gave up 8 bases, with 12 bases separating them. CDR1 SGHTA and CDR2 FQGNSA come from the germline V gene. CDR3 sequence: CASSPRSVGELFF. In DNA, the CDR3 is TGTGCCAGCAGCCCGAGGTCGGTTGGGGAGCTGTTTTTT.

This clonotype was seen a few times. V usage is TRBV7-6 and J usage is TRBJ2-3; D unclear. The germline gives CDR1 SGHVS, CDR2 FNYEAQ. The V end was cut by 5 bases, the J end by 4 bases, with 10 bases between. This CDR3 contains 13 residues. The CDR3 is CASSPSGPDTQYF. For the CDR3, the DNA is TGTGCCAGCAGCCCCTCAGGACCAGATACGCAGTATTTT.

This clonotype was recorded at least ten times. The CDR3 reads CSAQNWVGPSYEQYF. Written as DNA, the CDR3 is TGCAGTGCCCAAAATTGGGTCGGGCCTTCCTACGAGCAGTACTTC. This chain connects TRBV20-1 to TRBJ2-7, with D unclear. Germline CDR1 is DFQATT and CDR2 is SNEGSKA (reference sequence). The CDR3 consists of 15 residues. With 6 bases removed from V and 1 base from J, the gap between germline ends came to 19 bases.